This TCR beta chain was sequenced in a study of glioma-infiltrating T cells (dated by TCRdb to the mid-2010s). Regarding the complete study: The study sequenced TCR alpha- and beta-chain repertoires from glioma tissue, from non-neoplastic brain tissue and from matched peripheral blood mononuclear cells. Three low-grade glioma patients, about eight primary glioblastoma patients and three non-glioma patients contributing non-neoplastic brain tissue were included in the paired cohort. To measure how far tissue and blood T-cell populations diverged, each tissue-infiltrating repertoire was compared against the peripheral blood repertoire of the same patient. General findings and caveats noted by the study authors: Group comparisons were based on small numbers of patients: three non-neoplastic, three low-grade glioma and eight glioblastoma patients. In non-neoplastic patients, VJ-independent divergence between tissue and blood fell below expectation, whereas in all gliomas, and especially in low-grade gliomas, the divergence rose above expectation. Very few CDR3 sequences were found to be shared between tissue and blood, and this scarcity was attributed to high CDR3 diversity and limited sampling.

For this clonotype: Which antigen it targets is not known. No base quality values were provided; no much bigger clone lies one nucleotide off.

TCR alpha and beta CDR3 regions were amplified with the iRepertoire nested amplicon-rescue multiplex PCR (arm-PCR) platform from RNA. For one-step reverse transcription and amplification, roughly 90-400 ng of tissue mRNA or PBMC total RNA was used as input. After bead purification, a secondary multiplex PCR added Illumina adapters, and libraries were gel-purified between 200 and 400 bp. The libraries contained internal 6-nucleotide barcodes that were used for demultiplexing. Sequencing of the libraries was done on an Illumina MiSeq using 2x220 or 2x250 nucleotide paired-end reads. The original pipeline was this. FLASH 1.2.11 was used to merge paired reads, and BWA-MEM then aligned the reads to the GRCh37 human genome before TRA and TRB reads were extracted. For V and J assignment, an IMGT-derived reference of cassette sequences and CDR3 motifs that included pseudogenes was used. Reads were translated in three frames, and productive CDR3s were defined by a C…FGXG motif without stop codons. Unique combinations of V-J cassette pair and CDR3 amino acid sequence were defined as clonotypes. Reads were filtered by Hamming distance, thresholded by each sample's sequence error rate in mapped regions. TCRdb reworked the public reads: Q25 trimming with fastp, MiXCR clone assembly, productive beta chains retained. When rows share a CDR3 protein, they turn into one entry using the most common DNA and genes. TCRdb's processing, not the authors' own work, is the source of the V and J calls. Here the sample has approximately 88,000 distinct CDR3 sequences; about a quarter occur a single time. In total, the top ten clones hold roughly 7% of the sample.

The sample taken for sequencing was glioma tissue, nonneoplastic brain tissue, or PBMCs (not recorded which). This TCR came from a human donor with low-grade glioma or glioblastoma, undergoing nonglioma brain surgery, or in good health (not recorded which).

Read as DNA, the sequence is TGTGCCAGCTCAGCGCCGTACGGACTAGCGGGACGCACCTCCTACGAGCAGTACTTC. The translation is CASSAPYGLAGRTSYEQYF. The chain is made from TRBV18 and TRBJ2-7, with TRBD2 matching 12 junction bases. The germline V gene encodes CDR1 KGHSH and CDR2 LQKENI. Measured from the cysteine to the phenylalanine, the CDR3 is 19 residues long. The CDR3 DNA has 57 bases and is translated from base 1. V loses 5 bases at its end and J loses 0 bases; junction bases beyond the gene matches: 14.